Listed below are T cell receptor beta chains from one sample, sequenced in a study of blood T cell repertoires in COVID-19. TCRdb's table, derived via immunoSEQ multiplex PCR, lists solely in-frame clones and lacks some. Of roughly 300,000 clones listed, 85% are singletons. Specimen: PBMCs or T cells enriched from blood (not recorded which). The origin of the receptors is a woman between 45 and 60 years old who had recovered from COVID-19. The CDR3 runs from the conserved cysteine through the conserved F or W. The order of the fields is V gene, J gene, CDR3 protein.

>TRBV28|TRBJ2-7
CASRNRGYEQYF
>TRBV29-1|TRBJ2-1
CSVNTSGRKAYNEQFF
>TRBV27|TRBJ1-2
CASSLLRGKQTF
>TRBV4-1|TRBJ1-2
CASSQDWQGAGGYTF
>TRBV7-9|TRBJ1-1
CASSDRGRMDTEAFF
>TRBV7-9|TRBJ1-5
CASSPDRGDQPQHF
>TRBV6-5|TRBJ1-5
CASSYYRDRNQPQHF
>TRBV19|TRBJ2-7
CASSNQGRTFGQYF
>TRBV2|TRBJ1-2
CASRTGGVGGYTF
>TRBV30|TRBJ2-5
CAWSGTSGWFQYF
>TRBV6-5|TRBJ1-1
CASAASGQGHTEAFF
>TRBV7-6|TRBJ2-1
CASSSAPGLAYNEQFF
>TRBV28|TRBJ1-3
CASSPPQVSNSGNTIYF
>TRBV2|TRBJ1-2
CASSEALESYGYTF
>TRBV11-2|TRBJ1-6
CASSVVGGGSPLHF
>TRBV3-1/TRBV3-2|TRBJ2-3
CASSPGLAGLNF
>TRBV4-3|TRBJ2-1
CASSQERRTYNEQFF
>TRBV5-4|TRBJ2-2
CASSLVLAGGRTGELFF
>TRBV18|TRBJ2-1
CASSPAGVTYNEQFF
>TRBV5-8|TRBJ1-4
CASSSGQGAATNEKLFF
>TRBV10-3|TRBJ2-3
CAISGGENTDTQYF
>TRBV3-1/TRBV3-2|TRBJ1-2
CASDGGLNYGYTF
>TRBV7-2|TRBJ2-5
CASSLVRLQQETQYF
>TRBV9|TRBJ1-2
CASSVGRSYGYTF
>TRBV7-8|TRBJ2-5
CASSFIRDKYQETQYF
>TRBV4-2|TRBJ1-6
CASSQERRGENSPLHF
>TRBV27|TRBJ1-1
CASSLRGNTEAFF
>TRBV4-1|TRBJ2-7
CASSHYGTDEQYF
>TRBV6-1|TRBJ2-1
CASSDPAGRGGSSYNEQFF
>TRBV19|TRBJ1-5
CASSMGLRRNQPQHF
>TRBV4-1|TRBJ1-1
CASSPPGQGWGTEAFF
>TRBV27|TRBJ1-6
CASSKPPGQNSPLHF
>TRBV5-1|TRBJ2-2
CASSSKAWGQNTGELFF
>TRBV11-2|TRBJ2-3
CASSLLDKGTDTQYF
>TRBV12-3/TRBV12-4|TRBJ2-3
CASSPSTDTQYF
>TRBV30|TRBJ2-2
CAWRSLGGSNTGELFF
>TRBV28|TRBJ1-2
CATLERTVYYGYTF
>TRBV11-3|TRBJ2-7
CASSRTGTGAAHEQYF
>TRBV2|TRBJ1-6
CASISQGLRSPLHF
>TRBV14|TRBJ1-1
CASSQESYTEAFF
>TRBV7-2|TRBJ1-6
CASSLGQGAYSPLHF
>TRBV6-5|TRBJ2-7
CASSRVAGLYEQYF
>TRBV20-1|TRBJ1-3
CSARQGYTIYF
>TRBV24-1|TRBJ2-7
CATSDANADEQYF
>TRBV5-1|TRBJ1-4
CASSLDSLNEKLFF
>TRBV27|TRBJ2-5
CASSLGQGAVETQYF
>TRBV7-2|TRBJ1-4
CASSRDRGHREKLFF
>TRBV19|TRBJ1-1
CASSRDRGTEAFF
>TRBV10-1|TRBJ2-7
CASSGGSGLGEQYF
>TRBV2|TRBJ1-5
CASGTGYSNQPQHF
>TRBV10-3|TRBJ1-2
CAISENPGGEGYTF
>TRBV19|TRBJ2-7
CASSTRQGWEQYF
>TRBV29-1|TRBJ1-1
CSAHGGFDTEAFF
>TRBV7-9|TRBJ2-7
CASSPPGGNEQYF